This TCR beta chain emerged from a study of T cell clonality in common variable immunodeficiency. Regarding the study as a whole: Compared with controls, CVID subjects had fewer shared TCRbeta clones. Repertoire-complication correlations in CVID were limited by patient heterogeneity. CVID subjects showed higher TCRbeta clonality than healthy controls.

This clone was counted ten times or more. Its antigen is not identified. The CDR3 end lies 3 residues beyond the end of the read and is filled in from the germline J gene. The CDR3 totals 14 residues. The V gene end was trimmed by 4 bases and the J gene end by 7 bases; junction bases not matched to a gene: 9. CDR1 is SNHLY, CDR2 FYNNEI, per germline. CVID and control samples used equivalent genomic DNA input. Only in-frame clones appear in the TCRdb table, and some are missing; sequencing was by immunoSEQ multiplex PCR. The sample shows approximately 58,000 clones, none of them appearing just once. The receptor was isolated from a person between 18 and 75 years old in good health. The specimen sequenced was peripheral blood mononuclear cells. This chain uses TRBV2 with TRBJ2-5, with TRBD1 identical over 7 bases. The CDR3 bases that were read are TGTGCCAGCAGTGCCGACGACAGGGATGGGACC. It translates to CASSADDRDGT. The CDR3 in its entirety is CASSADDRDGTQYF.